This TCR beta chain was recorded in a study of liver allograft versus peripheral blood T cells (TCRdb year 2020). For the wider study: T cell receptor repertoires present within transplanted livers were compared with repertoires in the peripheral blood of liver transplant recipients. Overall results and qualifications from the work: According to the report, the T cell receptor repertoires detected in peripheral blood were different from the repertoires found inside liver allografts.

This clonotype is medium-sized (0.01 to 0.1%). Its binding antigen is unknown. The input lacks base qualities; no much larger clone sits a single base away. Sequencing was performed on an Illumina MiSeq. TCRdb reanalyzed the raw reads on its own, using fastp at Q25 for trimming and MiXCR for clone calling, and kept in-frame beta chains. Each CDR3 protein gets just one entry, which takes the most common genes and DNA from the rows behind it. The sample table holds approximately 9,800 distinct CDR3 sequences, of which roughly a quarter were seen once. The ten most abundant clones make up about 8.5% of the sample. From its cysteine to its phenylalanine, the CDR3 spans 14 amino acids. Only the CDR3 DNA stays, 42 bases, in frame from base 1. Reading the germline V gene gives CDR1 MNHNS and CDR2 SASEGT. Compared with germline, V lacks 6 bases and J lacks 4 bases; bases without a gene match: 1.

This receptor was taken from a human patient who had a liver transplant. After a transplant, the donor of the graft may account for some T cells. This chain joins TRBV6-1 to TRBJ2-3; TRBD2 agrees with 13 junctional bases. The encoded CDR3 is CASRLAGGPDTQYF. The DNA reads TGTGCCAGCAGACTAGCGGGGGGGCCAGATACGCAGTATTTT.